A selection of T cell receptor beta chains follows, all from one sample in a study of blood T cells in healthy people across ages. MiXCR, applied by TCRdb to the 5' RACE reads, yields one record per CDR3 protein. Found here are approximately 350,000 distinct CDR3 sequences, over 45% of them singletons; the top ten hold 45% to 60%. Sequencing was carried out using blood. The receptor source for this set is a man between 60 and 75 years old in good health. The conserved cysteine and the conserved F or W are not part of the CDR3 here. Only part of the rows carry a size: once, few, many, or a class if the clone is expanded.

J: TRBJ1-2
V: TRBV7-2
size: few
CDR3: ASSVQGFGYT

J: TRBJ1-5
V: TRBV6-1
size: few
CDR3: ASSEVGTANQPQH

J: TRBJ1-5
V: TRBV7-2
size: few
CDR3: ASSLDPGWVQPQH

J: TRBJ2-3
V: TRBV7-6
size: NA
CDR3: ASSAGGPNTETQY

J: TRBJ2-3
V: TRBV6-4
size: NA
CDR3: ASSPDRTSTDTQY

J: TRBJ2-7
V: TRBV27
size: few
CDR3: ASSPPHRTYEQY

J: TRBJ2-1
V: TRBV7-2
size: NA
CDR3: ASSLGGSHHNEQF

J: TRBJ2-5
V: TRBV12-3/TRBV12-4
size: NA
CDR3: ASSPSTSGGNQETQY

J: TRBJ2-3
V: TRBV20-1
size: few
CDR3: SVQTTLRDTQY

J: TRBJ2-5
V: TRBV20-1
size: few
CDR3: SARSGTSETETQY

J: TRBJ1-6
V: TRBV20-1
size: NA
CDR3: SARGQDNSPLH

J: TRBJ2-7
V: TRBV5-1
size: NA
CDR3: ASSLVDLYEQY

J: TRBJ2-1
V: TRBV29-1
size: many
CDR3: SVGLAGSGQF

J: NA
V: TRBV2
size: NA
CDR3: ASIRTLRYGRVQETQY

J: TRBJ2-3
V: TRBV18
size: many
CDR3: ASSPSAGGHLDTQY

J: TRBJ1-2
V: TRBV7-2
size: few
CDR3: ASSSGRVGGYT

J: TRBJ2-1
V: TRBV20-1
size: NA
CDR3: SARGVSGRVEQF

J: TRBJ2-5
V: TRBV7-2
size: NA
CDR3: ASSSDSGRVGETQY

J: TRBJ2-5
V: TRBV7-2
size: few
CDR3: ASSSRDTPWKQY

J: TRBJ2-1
V: TRBV20-1
size: few
CDR3: SARDSAGLAGHKETQF

J: TRBJ2-5
V: TRBV7-9
size: NA
CDR3: ASSPLGFEETQY

J: TRBJ2-5
V: TRBV30
size: few
CDR3: AWREEETQY

J: TRBJ2-7
V: TRBV7-3
size: NA
CDR3: AWRGLAGVLRPPLSYEQY

J: TRBJ2-4
V: TRBV7-6
size: NA
CDR3: ASSLKQEAKNIQY

J: TRBJ2-4
V: TRBV20-1
size: once
CDR3: SASSPGPRNIQY

J: TRBJ2-1
V: TRBV2
size: NA
CDR3: ASSEKTGLYNEQF

J: NA
V: TRBV20-1
size: NA
CDR3: SARTNYNEQY

J: TRBJ2-1
V: TRBV6-5
size: NA
CDR3: ASSYPADYLNEQF

J: NA
V: TRBV20-1
size: NA
CDR3: SARDYASGNEQY